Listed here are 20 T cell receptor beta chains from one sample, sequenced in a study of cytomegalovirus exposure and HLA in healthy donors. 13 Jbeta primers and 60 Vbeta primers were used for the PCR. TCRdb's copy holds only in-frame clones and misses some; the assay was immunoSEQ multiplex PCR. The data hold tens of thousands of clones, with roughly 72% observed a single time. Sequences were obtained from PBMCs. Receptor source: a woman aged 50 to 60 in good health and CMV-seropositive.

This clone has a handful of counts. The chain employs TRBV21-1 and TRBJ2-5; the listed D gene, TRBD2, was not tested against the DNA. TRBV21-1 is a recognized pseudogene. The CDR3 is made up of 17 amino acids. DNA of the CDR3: TGTCCACAACTCAAAAGGAGACTAGCGGGGAACCAAGAGACCCAGTACTTC. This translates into CPQLKRRLAGNQETQYF.

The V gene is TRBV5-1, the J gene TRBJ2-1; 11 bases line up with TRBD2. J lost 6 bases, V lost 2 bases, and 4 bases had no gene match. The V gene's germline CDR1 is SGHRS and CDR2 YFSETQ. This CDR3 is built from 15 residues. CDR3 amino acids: CASSFSGGGLNEQFF. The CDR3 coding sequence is TGCGCCAGCAGCTTTAGCGGGGGGGGCCTCAATGAGCAGTTCTTC.

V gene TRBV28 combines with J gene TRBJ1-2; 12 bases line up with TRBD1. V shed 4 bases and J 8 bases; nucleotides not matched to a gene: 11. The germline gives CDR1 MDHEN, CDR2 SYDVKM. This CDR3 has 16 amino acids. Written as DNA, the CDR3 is TGTGCCAGCAGTTCATTCCCGGGACAGGGGGCGCGCGGCTACACCTTC. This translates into CASSSFPGQGARGYTF.

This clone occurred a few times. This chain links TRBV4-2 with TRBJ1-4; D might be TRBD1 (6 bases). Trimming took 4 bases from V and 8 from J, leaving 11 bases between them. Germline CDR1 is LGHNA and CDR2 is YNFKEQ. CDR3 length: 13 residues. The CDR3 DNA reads TGTGCCAGCAGCCTGGACAGCGGAGAAAAACTGTTTTTT. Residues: CASSLDSGEKLFF.

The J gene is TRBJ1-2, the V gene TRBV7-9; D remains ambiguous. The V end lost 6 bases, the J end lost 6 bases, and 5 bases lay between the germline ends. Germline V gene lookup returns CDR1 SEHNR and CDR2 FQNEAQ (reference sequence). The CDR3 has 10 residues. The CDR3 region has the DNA TGTGCCAGCAGGGAGGATGGCTACACCTTC. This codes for CASREDGYTF.

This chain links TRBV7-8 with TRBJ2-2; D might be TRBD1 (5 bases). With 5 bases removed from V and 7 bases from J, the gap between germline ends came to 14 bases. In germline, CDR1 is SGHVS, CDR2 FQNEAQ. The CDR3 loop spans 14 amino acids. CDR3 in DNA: TGTGCCAGCAGCCCCCTGGGGCTTGGCGGGGAGCTGTTTTTT. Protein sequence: CASSPLGLGGELFF. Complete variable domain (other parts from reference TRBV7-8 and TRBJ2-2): GAGVSQSPRYKVAKRGQDVALRCDPISGHVSLFWYQQALGQGPEFLTYFQNEAQLDKSGLPSDRFFAERPEGSVSTLKIQRTQQEDSAVYLCASSPLGLGGELFFGEGSRLTVL.

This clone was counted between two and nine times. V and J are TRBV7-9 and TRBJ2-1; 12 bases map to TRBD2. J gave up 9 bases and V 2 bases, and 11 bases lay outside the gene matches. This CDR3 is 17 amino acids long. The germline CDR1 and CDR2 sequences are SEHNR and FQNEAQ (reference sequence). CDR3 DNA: TGTGCCAGCAGCTTACCCCGACTAGCGGGAGTATTTGGTGAGCAGTTCTTC. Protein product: CASSLPRLAGVFGEQFF. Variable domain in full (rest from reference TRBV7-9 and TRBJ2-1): DTGVSQNPRHKITKRGQNVTFRCDPISEHNRLYWYRQTLGQGPEFLTYFQNEAQLEKSRLLSDRFSAERPKGSFSTLEIQRTEQGDSAMYLCASSLPRLAGVFGEQFFGPGTRLTVL.

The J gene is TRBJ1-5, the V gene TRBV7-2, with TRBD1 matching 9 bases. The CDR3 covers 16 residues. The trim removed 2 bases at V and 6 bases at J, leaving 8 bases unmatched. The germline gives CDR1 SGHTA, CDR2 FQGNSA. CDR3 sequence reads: CASSLYVGQGGQPQHF. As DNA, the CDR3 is TGTGCCAGCAGCTTATACGTGGGACAGGGTGGTCAGCCCCAGCATTTT. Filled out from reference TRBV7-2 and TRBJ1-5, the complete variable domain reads GAGVSQSPSNKVTEKGKDVELRCDPISGHTALYWYRQSLGQGLEFLIYFQGNSAPDKSGLPSDRFSAERTGGSVSTLTIQRTQQEDSAVYLCASSLYVGQGGQPQHFGDGTRLSIL.

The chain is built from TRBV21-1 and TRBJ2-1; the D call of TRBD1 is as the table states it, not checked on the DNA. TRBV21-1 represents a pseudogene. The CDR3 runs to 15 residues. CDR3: CASSSRDILSLEQFF. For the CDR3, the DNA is TGTGCCAGCAGCTCCCGGGACATCCTTTCTCTGGAGCAGTTCTTC.

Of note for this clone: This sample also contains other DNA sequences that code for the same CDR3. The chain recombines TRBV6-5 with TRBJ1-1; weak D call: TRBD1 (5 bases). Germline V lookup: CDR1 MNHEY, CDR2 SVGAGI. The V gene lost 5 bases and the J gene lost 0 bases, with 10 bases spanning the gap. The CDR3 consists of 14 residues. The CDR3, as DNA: TGTGCCAGCAGTCGACAGAGGATGAACACTGAAGCTTTCTTT. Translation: CASSRQRMNTEAFF.

CDR3 sequence: CASSLGQSQSYGYTF. The CDR3 nucleotides read TGTGCCAGCAGCTTAGGACAGAGCCAAAGCTATGGCTACACCTTC. The rearrangement joins TRBV7-2 to TRBJ1-2; tentatively, D is TRBD1 (5 bases). Germline loops: CDR1 SGHTA, CDR2 FQGNSA. The CDR3 has 15 residues. V was trimmed by 1 base and J by 4 bases, leaving 13 bases between them.

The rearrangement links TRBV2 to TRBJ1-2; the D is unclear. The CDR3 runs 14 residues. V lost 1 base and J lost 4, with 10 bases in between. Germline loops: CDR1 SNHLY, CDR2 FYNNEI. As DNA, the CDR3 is TGTGCCAGCAGTGAAGGACTCAGCGGCTATGGCTACACCTTC. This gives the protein CASSEGLSGYGYTF.

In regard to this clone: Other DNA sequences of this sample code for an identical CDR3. CDR3 sequence: CASSTQGNTEAFF. The DNA of the CDR3 is TGTGCCAGCAGCACACAGGGTAACACTGAAGCTTTCTTT. The chain couples TRBV7-2 to TRBJ1-1, with D maybe TRBD1 (6 bases). Germline V CDR1 and CDR2: SGHTA, FQGNSA. With 5 bases removed from V and 2 bases from J, the gap between germline ends came to 9 bases. The CDR3 extends over 13 amino acids.

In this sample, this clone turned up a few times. CDR3 in amino acids: CASSVQLNNQPQHF. The CDR3 coding sequence is TGCGCCAGCAGTGTACAGCTGAACAATCAGCCCCAGCATTTT. V is TRBV10-2 and J is TRBJ1-5; D gene unclear. V lost 4 bases and J 3 bases, leaving 10 bases between the germline ends. The germline V gene encodes CDR1 WSHSY and CDR2 SAAADI. The CDR3 loop spans 14 amino acids.

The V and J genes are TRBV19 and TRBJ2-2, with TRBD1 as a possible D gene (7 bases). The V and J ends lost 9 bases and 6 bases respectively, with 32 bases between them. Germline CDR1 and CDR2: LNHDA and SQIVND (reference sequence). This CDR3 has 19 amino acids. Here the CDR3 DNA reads TGTGCCAGCCGATACCGGGACAGCCGCTTATCGACTAGTTCCGGGGAGCTGTTTTTT. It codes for CASRYRDSRLSTSSGELFF.

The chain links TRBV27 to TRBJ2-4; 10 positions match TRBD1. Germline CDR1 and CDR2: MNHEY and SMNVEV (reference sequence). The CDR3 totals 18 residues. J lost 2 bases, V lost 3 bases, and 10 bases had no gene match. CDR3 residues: CASSFLGQGGGTKNIQYF. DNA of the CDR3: TGTGCCAGCAGTTTCCTCGGACAGGGGGGGGGTACCAAAAACATTCAGTACTTC.

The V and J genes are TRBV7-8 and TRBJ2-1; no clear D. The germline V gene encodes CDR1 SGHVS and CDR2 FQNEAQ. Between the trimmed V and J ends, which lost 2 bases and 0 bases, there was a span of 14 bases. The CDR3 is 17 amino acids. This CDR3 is CASSLRGLANSYNEQFF. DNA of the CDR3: TGTGCCAGCAGCTTAAGAGGCCTCGCGAACTCCTACAATGAGCAGTTCTTC.

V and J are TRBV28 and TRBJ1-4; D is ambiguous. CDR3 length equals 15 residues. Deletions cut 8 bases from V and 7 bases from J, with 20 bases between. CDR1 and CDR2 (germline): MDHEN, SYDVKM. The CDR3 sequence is CASRSEDIIFEKLFF. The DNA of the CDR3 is TGTGCCAGCCGCTCCGAGGATATTATTTTTGAAAAACTGTTTTTT.

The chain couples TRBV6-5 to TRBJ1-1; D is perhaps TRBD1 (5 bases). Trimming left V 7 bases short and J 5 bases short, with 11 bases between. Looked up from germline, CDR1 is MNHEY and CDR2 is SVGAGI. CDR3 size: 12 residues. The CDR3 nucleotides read TGTGCCAGCATGCCCGGGGGGACTGAAGCTTTCTTT. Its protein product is CASMPGGTEAFF.

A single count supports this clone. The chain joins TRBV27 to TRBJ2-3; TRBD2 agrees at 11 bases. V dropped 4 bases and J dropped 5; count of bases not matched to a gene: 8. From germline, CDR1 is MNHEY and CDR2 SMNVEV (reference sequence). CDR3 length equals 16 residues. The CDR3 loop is CASSSFSGRAKDTQYF. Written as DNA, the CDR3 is TGTGCCAGCAGTTCCTTTAGCGGGAGGGCCAAAGATACGCAGTATTTT.